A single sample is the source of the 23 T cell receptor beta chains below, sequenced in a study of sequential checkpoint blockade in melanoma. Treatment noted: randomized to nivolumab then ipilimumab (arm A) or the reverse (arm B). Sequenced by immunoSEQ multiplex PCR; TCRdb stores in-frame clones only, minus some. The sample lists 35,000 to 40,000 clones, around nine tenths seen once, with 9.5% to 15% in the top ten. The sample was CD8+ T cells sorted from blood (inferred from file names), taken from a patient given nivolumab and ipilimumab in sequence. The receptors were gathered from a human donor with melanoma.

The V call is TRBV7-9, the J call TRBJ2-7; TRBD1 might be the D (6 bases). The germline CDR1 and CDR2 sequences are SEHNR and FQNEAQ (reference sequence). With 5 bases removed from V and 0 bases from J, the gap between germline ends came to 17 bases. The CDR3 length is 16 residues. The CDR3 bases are TGTGCCAGCAGCCCCCCCGGGACACGGAGCTCCTACGAGCAGTACTTC. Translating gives CASSPPGTRSSYEQYF.

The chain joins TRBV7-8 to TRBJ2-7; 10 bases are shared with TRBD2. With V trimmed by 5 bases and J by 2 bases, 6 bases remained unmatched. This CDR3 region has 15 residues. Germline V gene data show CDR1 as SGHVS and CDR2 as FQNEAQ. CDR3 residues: CASSLGLAEAYEQYF. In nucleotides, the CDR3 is TGTGCCAGCAGCCTCGGACTAGCGGAGGCCTACGAGCAGTACTTC.

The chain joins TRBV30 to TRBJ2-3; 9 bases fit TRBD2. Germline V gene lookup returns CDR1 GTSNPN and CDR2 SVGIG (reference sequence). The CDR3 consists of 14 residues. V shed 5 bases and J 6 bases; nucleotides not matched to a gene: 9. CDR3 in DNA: TGTGCCTGGCGCCCGGCTAGCGGGATGGATACGCAGTATTTT. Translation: CAWRPASGMDTQYF.

In nucleotides, the CDR3 is TGTGCCAGCAGTAGCACAAGGGAGGGCGGTGGCTACACCTTC. It translates to CASSSTREGGGYTF. This sequence joins TRBV5-6 and TRBJ1-2; D uncertain. Germline CDR1 and CDR2: SGHDT and YYEEEE. Trimming left V 5 bases short and J 7 bases short, with 18 bases between. The CDR3 is 14 residues long.

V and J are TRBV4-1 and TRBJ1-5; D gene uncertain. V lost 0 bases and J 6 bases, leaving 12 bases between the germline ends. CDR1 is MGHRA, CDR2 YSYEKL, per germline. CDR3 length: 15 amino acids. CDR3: CASSQDSLTSQPQHF. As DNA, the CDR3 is TGCGCCAGCAGCCAAGATTCCTTAACGAGTCAGCCCCAGCATTTT.

The chain's CDR3 is CASCSGHTYNEQFF. CDR3 nucleotides: TGTGCCAGCTGCTCGGGACATACCTACAATGAGCAGTTCTTC. This chain links TRBV28 with TRBJ2-1; D may be TRBD1 (6 bases). The germline CDR1 and CDR2 sequences are MDHEN and SYDVKM. The CDR3 loop spans 14 amino acids. Trimming took off 8 bases at V and 2 bases at J, with 13 bases between the two ends.

Written as DNA, the CDR3 is TGTGCCAGCAGCGAAGGGACAGGAGATAATAGCAATCAGCCCCAGCATTTT. Its protein product is CASSEGTGDNSNQPQHF. J is TRBJ1-5 and V is TRBV7-9; 8 positions agree with TRBD1. This CDR3 is built from 17 residues. Germline CDR1 is SEHNR and CDR2 is FQNEAQ (reference sequence). V dropped 5 bases and J dropped 0; count of bases not matched to a gene: 9. Complete variable domain (other parts from reference TRBV7-9 and TRBJ1-5): DTGVSQNPRHKITKRGQNVTFRCDPISEHNRLYWYRQTLGQGPEFLTYFQNEAQLEKSRLLSDRFSAERPKGSFSTLEIQRTEQGDSAMYLCASSEGTGDNSNQPQHFGDGTRLSIL.

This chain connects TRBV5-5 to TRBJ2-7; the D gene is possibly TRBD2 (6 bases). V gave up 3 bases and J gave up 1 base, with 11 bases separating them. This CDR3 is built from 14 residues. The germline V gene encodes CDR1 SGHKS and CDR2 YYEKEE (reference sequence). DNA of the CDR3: TGTGCCAGCAGCTCCCAGCGGGCGTCCTACGAGCAGTACGTC. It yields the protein CASSSQRASYEQYV.

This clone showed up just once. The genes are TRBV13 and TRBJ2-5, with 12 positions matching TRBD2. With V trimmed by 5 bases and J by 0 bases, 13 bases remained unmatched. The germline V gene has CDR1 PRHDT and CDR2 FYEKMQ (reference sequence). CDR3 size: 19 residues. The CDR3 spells CASSLRLAGVLGYQETQYF. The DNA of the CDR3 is TGTGCCAGCAGCCTCCGACTAGCGGGAGTATTGGGGTACCAAGAGACCCAGTACTTC.

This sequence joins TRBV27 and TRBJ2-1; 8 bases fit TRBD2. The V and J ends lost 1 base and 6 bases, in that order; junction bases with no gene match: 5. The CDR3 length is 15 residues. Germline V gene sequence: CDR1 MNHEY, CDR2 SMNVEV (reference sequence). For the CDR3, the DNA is TGTGCCAGCAGTTTATGGCTAGCGGGTGGCAATGAGCAGTTCTTC. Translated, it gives CASSLWLAGGNEQFF.

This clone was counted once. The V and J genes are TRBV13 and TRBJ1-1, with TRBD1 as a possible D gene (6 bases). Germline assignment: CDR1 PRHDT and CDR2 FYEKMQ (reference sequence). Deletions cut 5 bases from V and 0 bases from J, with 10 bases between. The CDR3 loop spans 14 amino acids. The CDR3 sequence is CASSTGHLNTEAFF. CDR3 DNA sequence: TGTGCCAGCAGCACGGGACACCTGAACACTGAAGCTTTCTTT. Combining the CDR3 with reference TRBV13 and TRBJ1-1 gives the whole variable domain AAGVIQSPRHLIKEKRETATLKCYPIPRHDTVYWYQQGPGQDPQFLISFYEKMQSDKGSIPDRFSAQQFSDYHSELNMSSLELGDSALYFCASSTGHLNTEAFFGQGTRLTVV.

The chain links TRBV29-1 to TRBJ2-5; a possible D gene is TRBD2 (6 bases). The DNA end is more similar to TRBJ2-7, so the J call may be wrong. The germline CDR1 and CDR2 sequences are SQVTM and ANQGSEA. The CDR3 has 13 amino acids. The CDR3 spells CSVEGGVSYEQYF. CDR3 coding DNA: TGCAGCGTTGAAGGGGGGGTTTCCTACGAGCAGTACTTC.

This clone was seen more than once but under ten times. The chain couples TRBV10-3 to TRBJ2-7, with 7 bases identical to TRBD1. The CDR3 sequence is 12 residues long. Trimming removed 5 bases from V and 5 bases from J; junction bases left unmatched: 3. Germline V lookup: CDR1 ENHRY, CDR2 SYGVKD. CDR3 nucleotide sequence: TGTGCCATCAGTAACAGGGGAAACGAGCAGTACGTC. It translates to CAISNRGNEQYV.

The DNA for the CDR3 is TGTGCCTGGAGTGAGACAGGTCGAGAAAAACTGTTTTTT. This encodes CAWSETGREKLFF. The chain has TRBV30 and TRBJ1-4, with TRBD1 as a possible D gene (6 bases). Trimming took 1 base from V and 8 from J, leaving 11 bases between them. This CDR3 comprises 13 residues. Germline assignment: CDR1 GTSNPN and CDR2 SVGIG (reference sequence).

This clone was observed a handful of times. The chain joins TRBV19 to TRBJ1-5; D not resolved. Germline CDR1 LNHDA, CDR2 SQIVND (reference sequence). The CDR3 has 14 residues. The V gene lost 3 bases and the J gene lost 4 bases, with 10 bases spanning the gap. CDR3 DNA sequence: TGTGCCAGTAGTATGGTGGCAGGTAATCAGCCCCAGCATTTT. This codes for CASSMVAGNQPQHF.

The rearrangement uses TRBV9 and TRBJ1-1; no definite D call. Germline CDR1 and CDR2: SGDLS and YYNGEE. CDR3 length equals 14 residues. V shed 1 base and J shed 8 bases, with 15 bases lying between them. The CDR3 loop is CASSVLGGGPEAFF. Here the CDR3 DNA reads TGTGCCAGCAGCGTACTTGGAGGCGGACCCGAAGCTTTCTTT.

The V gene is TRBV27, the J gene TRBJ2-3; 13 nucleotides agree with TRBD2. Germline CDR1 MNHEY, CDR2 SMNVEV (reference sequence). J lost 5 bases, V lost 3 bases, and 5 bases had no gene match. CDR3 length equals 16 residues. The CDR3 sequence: CASSLTSGRPGDTQYF. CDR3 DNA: TGTGCCAGCAGTTTGACTAGCGGGAGGCCGGGAGATACGCAGTATTTT.

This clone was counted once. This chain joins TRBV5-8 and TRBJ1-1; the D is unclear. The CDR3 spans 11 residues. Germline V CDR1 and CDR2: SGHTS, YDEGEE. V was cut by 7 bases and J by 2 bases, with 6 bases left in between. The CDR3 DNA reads TGTGCCAGCGGACTTAACACTGAAGCTTTCTTT. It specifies CASGLNTEAFF.

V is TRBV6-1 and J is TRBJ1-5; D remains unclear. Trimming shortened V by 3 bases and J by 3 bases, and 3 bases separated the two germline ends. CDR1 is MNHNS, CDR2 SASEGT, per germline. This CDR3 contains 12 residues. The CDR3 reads CASSDLNQPQHF. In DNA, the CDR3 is TGTGCCAGCAGTGACCTCAATCAGCCCCAGCATTTT.

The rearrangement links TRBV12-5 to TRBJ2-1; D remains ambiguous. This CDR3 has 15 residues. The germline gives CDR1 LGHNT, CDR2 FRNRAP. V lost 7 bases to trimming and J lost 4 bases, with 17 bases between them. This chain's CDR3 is CASAPELQSYNEQFF. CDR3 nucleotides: TGTGCTAGTGCCCCAGAGTTACAGAGTTACAATGAGCAGTTCTTC.

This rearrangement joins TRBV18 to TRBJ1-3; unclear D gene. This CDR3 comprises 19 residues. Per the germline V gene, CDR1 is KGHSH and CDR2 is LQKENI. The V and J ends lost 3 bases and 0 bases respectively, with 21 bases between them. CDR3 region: CASSPQVYFSDLSGNTIYF. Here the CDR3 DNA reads TGTGCCAGCTCACCGCAGGTCTACTTCTCTGACCTCTCTGGAAACACCATATATTTT.

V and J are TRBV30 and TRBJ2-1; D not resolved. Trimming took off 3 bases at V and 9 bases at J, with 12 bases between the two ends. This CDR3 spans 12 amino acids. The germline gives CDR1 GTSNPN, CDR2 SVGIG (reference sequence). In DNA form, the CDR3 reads TGTGCCTGGAGCCTCGGAACAGCTGAGCAGTTCTTC. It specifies CAWSLGTAEQFF. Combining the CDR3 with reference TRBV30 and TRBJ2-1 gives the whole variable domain SQTIHQWPATLVQPVGSPLSLECTVEGTSNPNLYWYRQAAGRGLQLLFYSVGIGQISSEVPQNLSASRPQDRQFILSSKKLLLSDSGFYLCAWSLGTAEQFFGPGTRLTVL.

The CDR3 nucleotides are TGTGCCACCAGCAGAGGGACAGGGGCGCGGAGGGAAGAGACCCAGTACTTC. Encoded protein: CATSRGTGARREETQYF. The chain couples TRBV15 to TRBJ2-5, with 9 bases lining up with TRBD1. The CDR3 consists of 17 residues. The germline V gene has CDR1 LNHNV and CDR2 YYDKDF (reference sequence). Trimming cost V 1 base and J 3 bases; bases outside gene matches: 9.